The entry that follows covers one T cell receptor beta chain sequence. The data were taken from a study of T cell changes during pregnancy in multiple sclerosis. TCRdb keeps only in-frame clones here, not all; method: immunoSEQ multiplex PCR. The sample shows 70,000 to 95,000 clones, about 94% of them seen only once. The V segment lost 4 bases and the J segment 0 bases; nucleotides outside the gene matches: 7. The CDR3 totals 18 residues. Germline CDR1 reads SGHTA; CDR2 reads FQGNSA. The chain joins TRBV7-2 to TRBJ2-1; 12 nucleotides agree with TRBD2. The TCR originated in a female donor in good health, enrolled as a control in a pregnancy study. The sample was peripheral blood, taken in the second trimester of pregnancy. The CDR3 sequence is CASSSSLAGGRSYNEQFF. In DNA form, the CDR3 reads TGTGCCAGCAGCTCATCACTAGCGGGGGGTCGCTCCTACAATGAGCAGTTCTTC.